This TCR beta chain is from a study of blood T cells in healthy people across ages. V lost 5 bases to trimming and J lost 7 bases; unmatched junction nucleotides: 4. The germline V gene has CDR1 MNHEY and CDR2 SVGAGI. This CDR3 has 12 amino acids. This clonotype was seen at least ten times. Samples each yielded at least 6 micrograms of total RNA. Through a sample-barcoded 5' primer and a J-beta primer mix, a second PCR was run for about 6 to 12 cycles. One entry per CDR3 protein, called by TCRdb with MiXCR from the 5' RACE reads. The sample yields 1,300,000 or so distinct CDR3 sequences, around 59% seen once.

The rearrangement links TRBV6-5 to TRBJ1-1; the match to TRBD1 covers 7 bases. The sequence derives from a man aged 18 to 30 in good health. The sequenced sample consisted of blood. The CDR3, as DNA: TGTGCCAGCAGTCCGGGGACAGTTGAAGCTTTCTTT. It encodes CASSPGTVEAFF.